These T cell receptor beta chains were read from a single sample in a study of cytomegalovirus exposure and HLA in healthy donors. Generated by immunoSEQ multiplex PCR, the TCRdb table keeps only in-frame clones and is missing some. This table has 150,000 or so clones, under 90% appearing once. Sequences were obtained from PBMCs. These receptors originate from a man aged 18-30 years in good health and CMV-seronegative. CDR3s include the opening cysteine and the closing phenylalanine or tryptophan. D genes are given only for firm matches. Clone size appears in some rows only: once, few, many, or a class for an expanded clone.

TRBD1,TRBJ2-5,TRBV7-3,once,CASSPTGGETQYF,TGTGCCAGCAGCCCAACAGGGGGAGAGACCCAGTACTTC
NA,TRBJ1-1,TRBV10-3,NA,CAISDLGEGDNTEAFF,TGTGCCATCAGTGACCTGGGGGAGGGAGATAACACTGAAGCTTTCTTT
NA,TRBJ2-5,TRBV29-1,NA,CSVNTGLRETQYF,TGCAGCGTTAACACGGGACTGCGGGAGACCCAGTACTTC
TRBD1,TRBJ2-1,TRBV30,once,CAWGKKPGQKAYNEQFF,TGTGCCTGGGGGAAGAAACCGGGACAGAAGGCCTACAATGAGCAGTTCTTC
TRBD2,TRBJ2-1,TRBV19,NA,CASTQMGTTYNEQFF,TGTGCCAGTACCCAAATGGGGACTACCTACAATGAGCAGTTCTTC
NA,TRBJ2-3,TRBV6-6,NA,CASSAPSDTQYF,TGTGCCAGCAGTGCGCCTTCAGATACGCAGTATTTT
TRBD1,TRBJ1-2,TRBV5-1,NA,CASSLGDRKVGYTF,TGCGCCAGCAGCTTAGGGGACAGGAAGGTTGGCTACACCTTC
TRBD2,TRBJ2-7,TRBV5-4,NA,CASSLGTSGYSYEQYF,TGTGCCAGCAGCTTGGGGACTAGCGGTTACTCCTACGAGCAGTACTTC
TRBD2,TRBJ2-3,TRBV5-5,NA,CASTLSLADTDTQYF,TGTGCCAGCACCCTGAGCCTAGCGGACACAGATACGCAGTATTTT
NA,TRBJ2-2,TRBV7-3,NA,CASSPMGAGELFF,TGTGCCAGCAGCCCCATGGGCGCCGGGGAGCTGTTTTTT
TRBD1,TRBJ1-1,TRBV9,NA,CASSPRQGVGVEAFF,TGTGCCAGCAGCCCACGACAGGGGGTGGGGGTTGAAGCTTTCTTT
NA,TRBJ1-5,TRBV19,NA,CASSIGPGQPQHF,TGTGCCAGTAGTATTGGTCCGGGGCAGCCCCAGCATTTT
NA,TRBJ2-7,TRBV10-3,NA,CAISLTSYDAEQYF,TGTGCCATCAGCCTAACTAGTTACGATGCCGAGCAGTACTTC
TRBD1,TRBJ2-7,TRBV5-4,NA,CASSSPGQGEGEQYF,TGTGCCAGCAGCTCCCCGGGACAGGGGGAAGGCGAGCAGTACTTC
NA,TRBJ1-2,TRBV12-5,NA,CASGLDSYGYTF,TGTGCTAGTGGCTTGGACAGCTATGGCTACACCTTC
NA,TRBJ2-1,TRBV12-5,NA,CASGLALGAYNEQFF,TGTGCTAGTGGTTTGGCCCTCGGGGCCTACAATGAGCAGTTCTTC
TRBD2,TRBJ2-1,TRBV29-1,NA,CSASSGASSYNEQFF,TGCAGCGCCTCGAGCGGGGCCAGCTCCTACAATGAGCAGTTCTTC
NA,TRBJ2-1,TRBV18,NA,CASSPRDRLGNEQFF,TGTGCCAGCTCACCTCGGGATCGCCTGGGGAATGAGCAGTTCTTC
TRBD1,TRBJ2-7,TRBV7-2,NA,CASSLATGSFYEQYF,TGTGCCAGCAGCTTAGCGACAGGGTCTTTCTACGAGCAGTACTTC
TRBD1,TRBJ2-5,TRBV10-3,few,CAISESPGQGVGTQYF,TGTGCCATCAGTGAGTCCCCGGGACAGGGGGTCGGGACCCAGTACTTC
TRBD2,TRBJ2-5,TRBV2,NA,CASSEGLAGGQETQYF,TGTGCCAGCAGTGAGGGACTAGCGGGGGGACAAGAGACCCAGTACTTC
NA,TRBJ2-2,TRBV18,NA,CASSPPTGTNTGELFF,TGTGCCAGCTCACCACCGACAGGCACGAACACCGGGGAGCTGTTTTTT
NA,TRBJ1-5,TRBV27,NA,CASSFDSSNQPQHF,TGTGCCAGCAGTTTTGACAGTAGCAATCAGCCCCAGCATTTT
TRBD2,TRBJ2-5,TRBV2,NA,CASSPGLAGVETQYF,TGTGCCAGCAGCCCGGGACTAGCGGGAGTAGAGACCCAGTACTTC
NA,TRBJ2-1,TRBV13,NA,CASSPSGSEQFF,TGTGCCAGCAGCCCCAGCGGAAGTGAGCAGTTCTTC